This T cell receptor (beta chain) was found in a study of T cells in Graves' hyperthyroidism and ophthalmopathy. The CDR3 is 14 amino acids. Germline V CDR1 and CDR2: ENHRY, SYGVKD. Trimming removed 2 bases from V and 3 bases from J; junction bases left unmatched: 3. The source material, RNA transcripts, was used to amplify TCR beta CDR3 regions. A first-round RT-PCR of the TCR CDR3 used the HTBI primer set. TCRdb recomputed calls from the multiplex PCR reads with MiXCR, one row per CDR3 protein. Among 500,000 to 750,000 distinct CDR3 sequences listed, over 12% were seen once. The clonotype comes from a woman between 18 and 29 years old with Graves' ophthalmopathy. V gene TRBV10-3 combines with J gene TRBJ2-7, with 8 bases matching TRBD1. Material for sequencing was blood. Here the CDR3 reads CAISEQGAGYEQYF. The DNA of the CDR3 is TGTGCCATCAGTGAGCAGGGGGCTGGCTACGAGCAGTACTTC.